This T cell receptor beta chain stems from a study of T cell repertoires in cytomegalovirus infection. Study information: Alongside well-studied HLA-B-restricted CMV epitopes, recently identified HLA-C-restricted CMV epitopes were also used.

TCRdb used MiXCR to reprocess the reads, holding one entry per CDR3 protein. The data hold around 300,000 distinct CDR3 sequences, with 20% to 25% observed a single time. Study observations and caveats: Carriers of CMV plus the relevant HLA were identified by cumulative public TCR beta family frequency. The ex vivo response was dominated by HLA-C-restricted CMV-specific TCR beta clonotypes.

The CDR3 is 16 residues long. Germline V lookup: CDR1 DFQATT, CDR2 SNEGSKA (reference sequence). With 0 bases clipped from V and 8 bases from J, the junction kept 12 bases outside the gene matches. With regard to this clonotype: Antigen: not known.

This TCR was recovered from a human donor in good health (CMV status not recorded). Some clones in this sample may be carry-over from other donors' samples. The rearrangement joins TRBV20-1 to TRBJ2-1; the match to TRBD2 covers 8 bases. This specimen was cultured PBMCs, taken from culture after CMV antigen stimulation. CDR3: CSARESRGLVFHEQFF. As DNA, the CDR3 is TGCAGTGCTAGAGAGAGTCGGGGACTAGTTTTCCATGAGCAGTTCTTC.